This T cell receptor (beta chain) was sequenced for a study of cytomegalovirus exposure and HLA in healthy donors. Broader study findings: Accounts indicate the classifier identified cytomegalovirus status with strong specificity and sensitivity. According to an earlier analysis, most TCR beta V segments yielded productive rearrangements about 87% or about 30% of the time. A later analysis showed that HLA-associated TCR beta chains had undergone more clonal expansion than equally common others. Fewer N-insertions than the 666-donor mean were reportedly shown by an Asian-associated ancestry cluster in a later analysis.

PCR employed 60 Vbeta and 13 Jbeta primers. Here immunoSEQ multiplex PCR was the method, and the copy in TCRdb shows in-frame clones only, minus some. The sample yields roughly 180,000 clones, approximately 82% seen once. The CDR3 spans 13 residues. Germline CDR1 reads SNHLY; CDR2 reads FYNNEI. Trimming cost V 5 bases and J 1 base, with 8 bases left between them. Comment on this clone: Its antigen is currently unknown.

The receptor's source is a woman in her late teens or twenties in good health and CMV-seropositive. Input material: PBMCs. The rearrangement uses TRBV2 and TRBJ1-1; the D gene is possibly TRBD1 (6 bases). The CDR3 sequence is CASSTGSNTEAFF. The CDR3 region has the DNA TGTGCCAGCAGTACAGGGTCGAACACTGAAGCTTTCTTT. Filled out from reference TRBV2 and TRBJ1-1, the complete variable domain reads EPEVTQTPSHQVTQMGQEVILRCVPISNHLYFYWYRQILGQKVEFLVSFYNNEISEKSEIFDDQFSVERPDGSNFTLKIRSTKLEDSAMYFCASSTGSNTEAFFGQGTRLTVV.